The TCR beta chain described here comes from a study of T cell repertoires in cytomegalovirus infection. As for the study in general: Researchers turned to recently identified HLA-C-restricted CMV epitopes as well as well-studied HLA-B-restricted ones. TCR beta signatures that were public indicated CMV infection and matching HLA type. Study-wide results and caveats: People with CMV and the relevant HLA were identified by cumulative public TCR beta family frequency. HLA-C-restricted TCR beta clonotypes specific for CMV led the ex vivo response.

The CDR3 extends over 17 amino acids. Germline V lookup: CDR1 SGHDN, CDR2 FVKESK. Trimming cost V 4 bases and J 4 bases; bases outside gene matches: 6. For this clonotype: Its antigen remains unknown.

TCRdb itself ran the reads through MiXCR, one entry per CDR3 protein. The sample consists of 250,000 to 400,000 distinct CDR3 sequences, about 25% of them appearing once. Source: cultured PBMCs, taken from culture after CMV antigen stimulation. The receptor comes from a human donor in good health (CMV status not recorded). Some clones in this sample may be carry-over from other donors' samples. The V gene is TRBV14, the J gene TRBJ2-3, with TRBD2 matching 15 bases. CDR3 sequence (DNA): TGTGCCAGCAGCCCGGGACTAGCGGGAGGAGTGTCAGATACGCAGTATTTT. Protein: CASSPGLAGGVSDTQYF.